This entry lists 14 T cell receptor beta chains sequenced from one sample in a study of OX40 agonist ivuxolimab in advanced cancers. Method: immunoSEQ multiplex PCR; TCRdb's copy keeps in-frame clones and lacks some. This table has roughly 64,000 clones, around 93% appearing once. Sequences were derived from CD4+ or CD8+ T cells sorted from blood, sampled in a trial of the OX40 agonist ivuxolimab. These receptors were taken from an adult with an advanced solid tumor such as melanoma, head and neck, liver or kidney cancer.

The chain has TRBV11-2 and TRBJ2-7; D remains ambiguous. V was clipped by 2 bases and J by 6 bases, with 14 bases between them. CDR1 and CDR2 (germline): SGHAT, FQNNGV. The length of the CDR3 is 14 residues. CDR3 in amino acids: CASSLQPQGSEQYF. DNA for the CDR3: TGTGCCAGCAGCTTACAACCCCAAGGTAGCGAGCAGTACTTC.

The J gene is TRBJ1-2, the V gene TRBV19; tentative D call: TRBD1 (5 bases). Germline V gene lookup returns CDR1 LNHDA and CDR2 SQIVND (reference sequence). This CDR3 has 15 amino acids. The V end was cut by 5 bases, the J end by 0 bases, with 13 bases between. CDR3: CASSPTGTSNYGYTF. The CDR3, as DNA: TGTGCCAGTAGTCCCACAGGAACCTCTAACTATGGCTACACCTTC.

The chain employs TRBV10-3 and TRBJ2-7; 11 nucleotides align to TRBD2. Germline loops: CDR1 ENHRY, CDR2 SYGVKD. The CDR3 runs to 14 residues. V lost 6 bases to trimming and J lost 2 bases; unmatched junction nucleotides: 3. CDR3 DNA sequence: TGTGCCATCAGGCCGACTAGCGGGACCTACGAGCAGTACTTC. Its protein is CAIRPTSGTYEQYF.

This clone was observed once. CDR3 nucleotide sequence: TGTGCCAGTAGTACATCCCACCTAAGGAACACTGAAGCTTTCTTT. Residues: CASSTSHLRNTEAFF. The gene calls are TRBV19 and TRBJ1-1; D is uncertain. The CDR3 consists of 15 residues. Trimming stripped 4 bases from V and 1 base from J, with 13 bases between. Germline CDR1 is LNHDA and CDR2 is SQIVND (reference sequence).

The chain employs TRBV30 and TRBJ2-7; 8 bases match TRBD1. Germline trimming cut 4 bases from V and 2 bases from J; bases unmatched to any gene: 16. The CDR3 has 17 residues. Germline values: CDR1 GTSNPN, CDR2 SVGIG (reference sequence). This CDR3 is CAWTHLRTTGAAYEQYF. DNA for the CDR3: TGTGCCTGGACCCACCTGAGAACGACAGGGGCAGCCTACGAGCAGTACTTC.

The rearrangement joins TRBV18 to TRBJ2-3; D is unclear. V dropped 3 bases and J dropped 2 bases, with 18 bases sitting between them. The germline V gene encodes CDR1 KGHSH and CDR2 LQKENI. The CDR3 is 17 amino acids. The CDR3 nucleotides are TGTGCCAGCTCACCCTTTATGCGCGGAGAATACACAGATACGCAGTATTTT. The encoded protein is CASSPFMRGEYTDTQYF.

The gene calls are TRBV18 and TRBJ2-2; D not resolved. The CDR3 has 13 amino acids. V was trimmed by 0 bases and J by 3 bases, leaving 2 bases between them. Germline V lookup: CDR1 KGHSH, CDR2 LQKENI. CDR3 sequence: CASSPPHTGELFF. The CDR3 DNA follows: TGTGCCAGCTCACCACCCCACACCGGGGAGCTGTTTTTT.

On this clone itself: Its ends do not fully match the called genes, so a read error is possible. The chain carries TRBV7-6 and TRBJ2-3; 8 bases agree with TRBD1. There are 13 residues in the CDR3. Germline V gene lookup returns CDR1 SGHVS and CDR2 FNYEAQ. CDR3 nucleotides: TGTGCCAGCAGCTTAGGGCTCGTGGGGGACAGGCATTTT. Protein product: CASSLGLVGDRHF.

In nucleotides, the CDR3 is TGTGCCAGTAGGCGGACAGGGCTTAATGAAAAACTGTTTTTT. Amino acid sequence: CASRRTGLNEKLFF. The V and J genes are TRBV19 and TRBJ1-4, with TRBD1 matching 8 bases. J was trimmed by 4 bases and V by 6 bases; bases with no gene match: 4. This CDR3 is built from 14 residues. Germline V gene sequence: CDR1 LNHDA, CDR2 SQIVND (reference sequence).

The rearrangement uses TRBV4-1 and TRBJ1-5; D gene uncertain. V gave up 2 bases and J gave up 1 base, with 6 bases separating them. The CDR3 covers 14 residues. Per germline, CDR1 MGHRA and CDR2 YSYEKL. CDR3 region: CASSQSRSNQPQHF. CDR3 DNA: TGCGCCAGCAGCCAAAGTAGGAGCAATCAGCCCCAGCATTTT.

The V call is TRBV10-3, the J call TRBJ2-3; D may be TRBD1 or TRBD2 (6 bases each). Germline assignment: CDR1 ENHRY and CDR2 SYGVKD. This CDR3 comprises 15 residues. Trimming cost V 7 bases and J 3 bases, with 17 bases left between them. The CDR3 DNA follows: TGTGCCATCAAGGGGGGAGCGGAAAGAACAGATACGCAGTATTTT. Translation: CAIKGGAERTDTQYF.

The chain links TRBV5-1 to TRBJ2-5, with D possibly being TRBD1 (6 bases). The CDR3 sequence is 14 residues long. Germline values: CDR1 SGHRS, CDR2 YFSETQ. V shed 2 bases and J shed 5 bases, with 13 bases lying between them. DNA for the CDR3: TGCGCCAGCAGCTTTACACAGGGAAGGGAGACCCAGTACTTC. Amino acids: CASSFTQGRETQYF.

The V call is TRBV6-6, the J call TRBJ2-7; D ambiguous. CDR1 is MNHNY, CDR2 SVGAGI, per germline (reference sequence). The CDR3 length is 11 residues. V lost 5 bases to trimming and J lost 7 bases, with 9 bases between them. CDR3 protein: CASSPHEEQYF. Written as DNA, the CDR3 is TGTGCCAGCAGTCCCCACGAAGAGCAGTACTTC.

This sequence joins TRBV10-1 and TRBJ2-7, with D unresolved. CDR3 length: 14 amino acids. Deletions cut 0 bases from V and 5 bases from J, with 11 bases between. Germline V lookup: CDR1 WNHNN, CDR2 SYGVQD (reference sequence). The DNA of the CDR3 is TGCGCCAGCAGTGAGTCGAAAGTCCGCCACGAGCAGTACTTC. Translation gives CASSESKVRHEQYF.